One and the same sample provided the 14 T cell receptor beta chains below, sequenced in a study of radiation and T cells in renal cell carcinoma. Time point given: blood 4 weeks post-SBRT, at nephrectomy. Treatment reported: 15 Gy SBRT to primary tumor, nephrectomy 4 weeks later. TCRdb keeps only in-frame clones here, not all; method: immunoSEQ multiplex PCR. The sample comprises around 45,000 clones, 70% to 85% of which are singletons, and about 26% rests with the top ten. This specimen was blood, taken from a patient whose treatment included radiotherapy and nephrectomy. All receptors come from a woman between 65 and 79 years old with renal cell carcinoma.

This clone has just one count. The chain carries TRBV20-1 and TRBJ2-7; D uncertain. Germline V gene data show CDR1 as DFQATT and CDR2 as SNEGSKA (reference sequence). This CDR3 has 11 residues. With 3 bases removed from V and 3 bases from J, the gap between germline ends came to 6 bases. CDR3 DNA sequence: TGCAGTGCTAGTTTGGACTACGAGCAGTACTTC. Protein product: CSASLDYEQYF.

This chain uses TRBV7-3 with TRBJ2-3; D not resolved. Germline V gene lookup returns CDR1 SGHTA and CDR2 FQGTGA. The V end lost 5 bases, the J end lost 2 bases, and 11 bases lay between the germline ends. The CDR3 runs to 14 residues. The CDR3 protein is CASSPSPLTDTQYF. The CDR3 region has the DNA TGTGCCAGCAGCCCTAGTCCCCTCACAGATACGCAGTATTTT.

This clone was observed a few times. This chain connects TRBV5-4 to TRBJ1-1; 8 bases are a match to TRBD1. This CDR3 contains 17 residues. V trimming: 0 bases; J trimming: 1 base; junction bases outside the gene matches: 8. The germline gives CDR1 SGHNT, CDR2 YYREEE (reference sequence). As DNA, the CDR3 is TGTGCCAGCAGCTTGGGAACAGGGGGTGGAAGGAACACTGAAGCTTTCTTT. Translating it yields CASSLGTGGGRNTEAFF.

About this clone itself: Additional DNA sequences in this sample encode the identical CDR3. The chain couples TRBV6-1 to TRBJ2-7, with D hard to call. This CDR3 region has 14 residues. The germline V and J ends were trimmed by 0 bases and 4 bases, with 10 bases remaining between them. Per the germline V gene, CDR1 is MNHNS and CDR2 is SASEGT. In nucleotides, the CDR3 is TGTGCCAGCAGTGAAGCAAGTTTGGGGTACGAGCAGTACTTC. This translates into CASSEASLGYEQYF.

The V and J genes are TRBV2 and TRBJ2-7; no firm D call. With 0 bases removed from V and 7 bases from J, the gap between germline ends came to 4 bases. The CDR3 has 11 amino acids. Looked up from germline, CDR1 is SNHLY and CDR2 is FYNNEI. The DNA for the CDR3 is TGTGCCAGCAGTGAAGCGGGGGAGCAGTACTTC. Its protein is CASSEAGEQYF.

This clone was recorded only once. The V and J genes are TRBV19 and TRBJ1-1; D not resolved. This CDR3 contains 15 residues. V gave up 3 bases and J gave up 0 bases, with 11 bases separating them. From germline, CDR1 is LNHDA and CDR2 SQIVND (reference sequence). The CDR3 bases are TGTGCCAGTAGTATCTACGGCAGGTTGAACACTGAAGCTTTCTTT. Translation: CASSIYGRLNTEAFF. Together with reference TRBV19 and TRBJ1-1, the CDR3 gives the full variable domain: DGGITQSPKYLFRKEGQNVTLSCEQNLNHDAMYWYRQDPGQGLRLIYYSQIVNDFQKGDIAEGYSVSREKKESFPLTVTSAQKNPTAFYLCASSIYGRLNTEAFFGQGTRLTVV.

This chain links TRBV27 with TRBJ2-1; TRBD1 agrees at 7 bases. The V gene end was trimmed by 3 bases and the J gene end by 15 bases; junction bases not matched to a gene: 14. Germline V gene lookup returns CDR1 MNHEY and CDR2 SMNVEV (reference sequence). CDR3 length: 14 amino acids. CDR3 nucleotide sequence: TGTGCCAGCAGTTTGACAGGGATAAGGTTGGTGCTGTTCTTC. Translating it yields CASSLTGIRLVLFF.

The chain carries TRBV2 and TRBJ2-3; possibly TRBD2 for D (6 bases). With 6 bases removed from V and 0 bases from J, the gap between germline ends came to 10 bases. The CDR3 runs 14 residues. CDR1 and CDR2 (germline): SNHLY, FYNNEI. The CDR3 nucleotides are TGTGCCAGCAGATCTAGCGAGAGCACAGATACGCAGTATTTT. It specifies CASRSSESTDTQYF.

This clone was counted between two and nine times. The V gene is TRBV4-1, the J gene TRBJ1-1; unclear D gene. Germline V CDR1 and CDR2: MGHRA, YSYEKL. Trimming took off 0 bases at V and 2 bases at J, with 7 bases between the two ends. This CDR3 contains 14 residues. CDR3 in amino acids: CASSQDRDNTEAFF. The CDR3 DNA is TGCGCCAGCAGCCAAGATCGTGATAACACTGAAGCTTTCTTT.

This sequence joins TRBV2 and TRBJ1-3; 8 bases are a match to TRBD1. CDR3 length equals 18 residues. Germline V gene sequence: CDR1 SNHLY, CDR2 FYNNEI. V lost 6 bases and J lost 4; bases outside the gene matches: 17. For the CDR3, the DNA is TGTGCCAGCAGCGACGAACCCCCCTACCGACAGGGGGGAAACACCATATATTTT. This codes for CASSDEPPYRQGGNTIYF.

The chain carries TRBV2 and TRBJ2-2, with D tentatively TRBD1 (5 bases). Trimming cost V 7 bases and J 1 base, with 13 bases left between them. The CDR3 covers 15 residues. CDR1 SNHLY and CDR2 FYNNEI come from the germline V gene. DNA of the CDR3: TGTGCCAGCACCGAGAGGCAGGGGAACACCGGGGAGCTGTTTTTT. Translated, it gives CASTERQGNTGELFF.

This clone was found a few times. The genes are TRBV5-6 and TRBJ2-1; TRBD2 matches at 15 bases. The junction had 14 bases not matched to a gene; V was cut back by 1 base and J by 12 bases. This CDR3 comprises 18 residues. Germline CDR1 reads SGHDT; CDR2 reads YYEEEE. CDR3 protein: CASSLQGLAGGPSVGQFF. In nucleotides, the CDR3 is TGTGCCAGCAGCTTGCAGGGACTAGCGGGAGGCCCAAGCGTGGGGCAGTTCTTC.

The DNA for the CDR3 is TGCGCCAGCAGCTTGGGAGGGACAGGGACTCAGCCCCAGCATTTT. This sequence encodes CASSLGGTGTQPQHF. The chain links TRBV5-1 to TRBJ1-5; 9 nucleotides line up with TRBD1. The germline V gene has CDR1 SGHRS and CDR2 YFSETQ. V lost 0 bases, J lost 6 bases, and 4 bases stayed unmatched. This CDR3 has 15 residues.

The gene calls are TRBV4-1 and TRBJ2-5, with TRBD2 matching over 7 bases. Germline V gene lookup returns CDR1 MGHRA and CDR2 YSYEKL. J lost 5 bases, V lost 4 bases, and 4 bases had no gene match. The CDR3 has 13 residues. This chain's CDR3 is CASSLSGEETQYF. Written as DNA, the CDR3 is TGCGCCAGCAGCCTCAGCGGGGAGGAGACCCAGTACTTC.